Following are 22 T cell receptor beta chains from one sample sequenced in a study of cytomegalovirus exposure and HLA in healthy donors (dated by TCRdb to between 2016 and 2019). The library was generated by the immunoSEQ multiplex PCR assay. A mixture of 60 forward primers for TCR Vbeta segments and 13 reverse primers for TCR Jbeta segments was used in the multiplex PCR. Not all clones reach the TCRdb copy of this immuneACCESS table, which keeps in-frame sequences only. Checked studies attribute under half of the gap to unresolved V genes and leave the rest unexplained. Across this sample there are 150,000 to 200,000 clones, with around 85% seen only once. 2% to 2.5% of the sample is in the top ten clones. Sample: PBMCs. These receptors all come from a woman in her forties or fifties in good health and CMV-seronegative.

This clone came up once. The J gene is TRBJ1-1, the V gene TRBV6-1, with a possible D match to TRBD1 (6 bases). This CDR3 has 13 residues. The V end lost 2 bases, the J end lost 5 bases, and 9 bases lay between the germline ends. Germline assignment: CDR1 MNHNS and CDR2 SASEGT. The CDR3 coding sequence is TGTGCCAGCAGTGAAAGGGGGGGGACTGAAGCTTTCTTT. Its protein is CASSERGGTEAFF.

V usage is TRBV29-1 and J usage is TRBJ2-7, with a tentative D call TRBD2 (5 bases). Trimming shortened V by 6 bases and J by 3 bases, and 9 bases separated the two germline ends. This CDR3 has 11 residues. Germline CDR1 is SQVTM and CDR2 is ANQGSEA. CDR3 sequence: CSVLRGYEQYF. CDR3 DNA sequence: TGCAGCGTCCTCCGGGGCTACGAGCAGTACTTC.

The rearrangement joins TRBV7-2 to TRBJ2-7, with 9 bases that match TRBD2. This CDR3 region has 17 residues. Germline values: CDR1 SGHTA, CDR2 FQGNSA. V lost 5 bases and J lost 0; bases outside the gene matches: 11. The chain's CDR3 is CASSTTASGMGSYEQYF. CDR3 DNA sequence: TGTGCCAGCAGCACCACGGCTAGCGGGATGGGCTCCTACGAGCAGTACTTC.

The V and J genes are TRBV16 and TRBJ2-7, with D maybe TRBD2 (7 bases). With 4 bases removed from V and 3 bases from J, the gap between germline ends came to 19 bases. The CDR3 runs to 16 residues. Germline V gene lookup returns CDR1 KGHSY and CDR2 FQNENV. The CDR3 DNA sequence: TGTGCCAGCAGCCGGGGGGGCGGACAGACAAGCTACGAGCAGTACTTC. Its protein is CASSRGGGQTSYEQYF.

The rearrangement joins TRBV27 to TRBJ2-7, with 8 bases matching TRBD2. Germline V gene data show CDR1 as MNHEY and CDR2 as SMNVEV (reference sequence). The CDR3 contains 15 residues. J gave up 2 bases and V 8 bases, and 11 bases lay outside the gene matches. The CDR3 protein is CASVGAGVGAYEQYF. For the CDR3, the DNA is TGTGCCAGCGTCGGAGCGGGAGTCGGGGCCTACGAGCAGTACTTC.

This clone was counted once. The chain joins TRBV6-5 to TRBJ2-3, with D possibly being TRBD2 (6 bases). The CDR3 consists of 13 residues. Per germline, CDR1 MNHEY and CDR2 SVGAGI. V shed 7 bases and J shed 1 base, with 9 bases lying between them. CDR3 in DNA: TGTGCCAGCACGGAGGGAGGCACAGATACGCAGTATTTT. Its translation: CASTEGGTDTQYF.

This clone was picked up a small number of times. V usage is TRBV5-1 and J usage is TRBJ1-2, with D possibly being TRBD1 (5 bases). CDR3 size: 16 residues. CDR1 is SGHRS, CDR2 YFSETQ, per germline. Trimming pared 0 bases from V and 5 bases from J, leaving 17 bases between. This chain's CDR3 is CASSLGAGTGGYGYTF. Here the CDR3 DNA reads TGCGCCAGCAGCTTGGGGGCCGGGACGGGGGGATATGGCTACACCTTC.

The rearrangement joins TRBV28 to TRBJ2-1; D is unresolved. Trimming left V 7 bases short and J 7 bases short, with 17 bases between. Germline V gives CDR1 MDHEN, CDR2 SYDVKM. The CDR3 loop spans 14 amino acids. CDR3 amino acids: CASTQPPRGNEQFF. CDR3 bases: TGTGCCAGCACCCAACCCCCCAGAGGTAATGAGCAGTTCTTC.

This chain links TRBV29-1 with TRBJ1-2; maybe TRBD1 (6 bases). The CDR3 has 16 residues. The V and J ends lost 3 bases and 5 bases respectively, with 22 bases between them. CDR1 is SQVTM and CDR2 is ANQGSEA in the germline V gene. CDR3 sequence: CSVDPTAQGNYYGYTF. CDR3 nucleotide sequence: TGCAGCGTTGACCCGACGGCACAGGGTAATTATTATGGCTACACCTTC. The full variable domain, completed using reference TRBV29-1 and TRBJ1-2, is SAVISQKPSRDICQRGTSLTIQCQVDSQVTMMFWYRQQPGQSLTLIATANQGSEATYESGFVIDKFPISRPNLTFSTLTVSNMSPEDSSIYLCSVDPTAQGNYYGYTFGSGTRLTVV.

This clone was detected only a few times. The CDR3 DNA reads as TGTGCCAGCAGCTTACCGACAGGGGGCGGTCAAATGAACACTGAAGCTTTCTTT. It translates to CASSLPTGGGQMNTEAFF. The chain combines TRBV11-2 with TRBJ1-1, with TRBD1 matching over 10 bases. Germline V gene sequence: CDR1 SGHAT, CDR2 FQNNGV. The CDR3 sequence is 18 residues long. Trimming took 2 bases from V and 0 from J; bases not matched to a gene: 9.

The chain carries TRBV2 and TRBJ1-4; 7 bases map to TRBD1. The V gene end was trimmed by 4 bases and the J gene end by 0 bases; junction bases not matched to a gene: 5. The CDR3 has 16 residues. CDR1 is SNHLY and CDR2 is FYNNEI in the germline V gene. The CDR3 nucleotides are TGTGCCAGCAGTGGCCCAGGGGGAACAACTAATGAAAAACTGTTTTTT. Protein: CASSGPGGTTNEKLFF. The variable domain in full, with the rest retrieved from reference TRBV2 and TRBJ1-4, is EPEVTQTPSHQVTQMGQEVILRCVPISNHLYFYWYRQILGQKVEFLVSFYNNEISEKSEIFDDQFSVERPDGSNFTLKIRSTKLEDSAMYFCASSGPGGTTNEKLFFGSGTQLSVL.

This clone has only one observation. This chain joins TRBV7-9 and TRBJ1-1; maybe TRBD1 (6 bases). Trimming cost V 11 bases and J 8 bases, with 21 bases left between them. Germline lookup yields CDR1 SEHNR and CDR2 FQNEAQ (reference sequence). The CDR3 sequence is 13 residues long. The DNA for the CDR3 is TGTGCCGGGCAACGGGGGGCATCAACGGAAGCTTTCTTT. Translating gives CAGQRGASTEAFF. Full variable domain (missing parts from reference TRBV7-9 and TRBJ1-1): DTGVSQNPRHKITKRGQNVTFRCDPISEHNRLYWYRQTLGQGPEFLTYFQNEAQLEKSRLLSDRFSAERPKGSFSTLEIQRTEQGDSAMYLCAGQRGASTEAFFGQGTRLTVV.

CDR3 residues: CASSLTGTPFF. DNA of the CDR3: TGTGCCAGCAGCTTAACAGGGACCCCGTTCTTC. The chain couples TRBV7-9 to TRBJ2-1, with a weak D call TRBD1 (6 bases). This CDR3 has 11 residues. V dropped 2 bases and J dropped 15 bases, with 11 bases sitting between them. CDR1 SEHNR and CDR2 FQNEAQ come from the germline V gene (reference sequence).

This sequence joins TRBV27 and TRBJ2-1; D gene uncertain. Germline-derived CDR1 and CDR2 are MNHEY and SMNVEV (reference sequence). Trimming stripped 6 bases from V and 8 bases from J, with 17 bases between. This CDR3 contains 14 residues. CDR3 DNA sequence: TGTGCCAGCAGCCCAATAGTTGGTCTCGATGAGCAGTTCTTC. Its protein product is CASSPIVGLDEQFF.

The J gene is TRBJ2-5, the V gene TRBV30, with a tentative D call TRBD2 (7 bases). The J call is in doubt because the DNA end fits TRBJ2-7 better. The CDR3 covers 13 residues. CDR1 is GTSNPN and CDR2 is SVGIG in the germline V gene (reference sequence). The CDR3 region has the DNA TGTGCCTGGAACCGAGGGGGGGGTTACGAGCAGTACTTC. It codes for CAWNRGGGYEQYF.

The chain has TRBV30 and TRBJ2-1; 8 nucleotides agree with TRBD2. V shed 1 base, J shed 4 bases, and the junction held 9 bases outside the gene matches. There are 16 residues in the CDR3. Germline V gene data show CDR1 as GTSNPN and CDR2 as SVGIG (reference sequence). CDR3 bases: TGTGCCTGGAGTGGGACGGGGGGGCGGGAGTACAATGAGCAGTTCTTC. It codes for CAWSGTGGREYNEQFF.

The chain is built from TRBV9 and TRBJ1-2, with TRBD1 matching 7 bases. CDR1 and CDR2 (germline): SGDLS, YYNGEE. The CDR3 has 15 amino acids. Trimming removed 0 bases from V and 4 bases from J; junction bases left unmatched: 6. CDR3 residues: CASSVGAGGSYGYTF. The CDR3 nucleotides read TGTGCCAGCAGCGTAGGGGCAGGGGGGAGCTATGGCTACACCTTC. The full variable domain, with the rest looked up from reference TRBV9 and TRBJ1-2, is DSGVTQTPKHLITATGQRVTLRCSPRSGDLSVYWYQQSLDQGLQFLIQYYNGEERAKGNILERFSAQQFPDLHSELNLSSLELGDSALYFCASSVGAGGSYGYTFGSGTRLTVV.

V and J are TRBV19 and TRBJ1-5; D not resolved. The CDR3 is 13 residues long. The V end lost 5 bases, the J end lost 4 bases, and 9 bases lay between the germline ends. CDR1 LNHDA and CDR2 SQIVND come from the germline V gene (reference sequence). CDR3 in DNA: TGTGCCAGTAGTCCACACGGGAATCAGCCCCAGCATTTT. Translation: CASSPHGNQPQHF.

The CDR3 here is CASSIDRTSGPYEQYF. CDR3 sequence (DNA): TGTGCCAGTAGTATAGACAGGACTAGCGGTCCTTACGAGCAGTACTTC. The chain joins TRBV19 to TRBJ2-7; 10 bases align to TRBD2. Germline V gene sequence: CDR1 LNHDA, CDR2 SQIVND (reference sequence). V lost 0 bases and J lost 4; bases outside the gene matches: 6. This CDR3 is built from 16 residues.

This clone was seen a single time. This chain links TRBV2 with TRBJ2-1; 11 bases align to TRBD1. The CDR3 covers 15 residues. The V gene end was trimmed by 7 bases and the J gene end by 4 bases; junction bases not matched to a gene: 6. Germline V gene data show CDR1 as SNHLY and CDR2 as FYNNEI. The CDR3 region has the DNA TGTGCCAGCACTTCCGGGACAGGGGGTTACAATGAGCAGTTCTTC. Amino acid sequence: CASTSGTGGYNEQFF.

The rearrangement links TRBV21-1 to TRBJ2-7; TRBD2 is the table's D call, not checked against the DNA. TRBV21-1 is a pseudogene. The CDR3 loop spans 11 amino acids. The CDR3 coding sequence is TGTGCCAGCCCGGAGGAAGCCGAGCAGTACTTC. This translates into CASPEEAEQYF.

V usage is TRBV28 and J usage is TRBJ2-3, with 7 bases that match TRBD1. The germline CDR1 and CDR2 sequences are MDHEN and SYDVKM. V shed 4 bases and J 4 bases; nucleotides not matched to a gene: 5. The CDR3 has 14 residues. The CDR3 sequence is CASSSTDRADTQYF. Written as DNA, the CDR3 is TGTGCCAGCAGTTCAACAGACAGGGCAGATACGCAGTATTTT.